These T cell receptor beta chains were read from a single sample in a study of blood T cells in healthy people across ages. From the 5' RACE reads, TCRdb called clonotypes with MiXCR, one entry per CDR3 protein. The table includes hundreds of thousands of distinct CDR3 sequences, more than 20% detected once. Source material: blood. These receptors all stem from a man in his sixties or seventies in good health. CDR3s include the opening cysteine and the closing phenylalanine or tryptophan. Fields, in order: J gene, V gene, CDR3 protein.

TRBJ1-1,TRBV25-1,CASSRIGGWGTEAFF
TRBJ2-5,TRBV10-3,CAISEATSGVETPYF
TRBJ1-4,TRBV3-1,CASSQGPAEKLFF
TRBJ2-7,TRBV20-1,CSARQDSSYEQYF
TRBJ2-3,TRBV10-1,CASSESTGAGDTQYF
TRBJ1-6,TRBV7-2,CASSLVLYNSPLHF
TRBJ1-5,TRBV15,CATSRDLAQPQHF
TRBJ2-3,TRBV18,CASSPLTSGLSADTQYF
TRBJ2-7,TRBV5-1,CASSERDEQYF
TRBJ2-7,TRBV12-3/TRBV12-4,CASRASRGGSLMKQYF
TRBJ2-4,TRBV12-3/TRBV12-4,CASSTRTSVRRNIQYF
TRBJ2-1,TRBV7-9,CASSPLTVNSYNEQFF
TRBJ2-1,TRBV6-2/TRBV6-3,CASSYPTGWGNEQFF
TRBJ2-5,TRBV29-1,CSVGGRTQETQYF
TRBJ2-3,TRBV30,CAWSGQGNRQYF
TRBJ2-3,TRBV10-1,CASSVVSTDTQYF
TRBJ2-3,TRBV15,CATSRALAGVADTQYF
TRBJ2-5,TRBV7-6,CASSLGVPTSGQETQYF
TRBJ2-3,TRBV6-6,CASSRGGVTDTQYF
TRBJ2-1,TRBV6-2/TRBV6-3,CASSVQYNEQFF
TRBJ1-2,TRBV2,CASREPPGNGYTF
TRBJ2-7,TRBV20-1,CSARDLMESRSSYEQYF
-,TRBV3-1,CASSQDGLAGVSYGQYF
TRBJ1-1,TRBV6-5,CASTRQGSTEAFF
TRBJ2-7,TRBV3-1,CASSQGAQGKSEQYF
TRBJ2-3,TRBV6-5,CASSYSRRSTDTQYF
TRBJ2-7,TRBV7-2,CASNLGLAGAYEQYF
TRBJ1-1,TRBV18,CASSPAGANTEAFF
TRBJ1-2,TRBV7-3,CASSLDAGGSGYTF
-,TRBV6-1,CAIPLAGALYEQYF
TRBJ2-1,TRBV29-1,CSVDPGQGAYNEQFF
TRBJ1-2,TRBV5-1,CASSSDGGYYGYTF
TRBJ2-5,TRBV28,CASIPGQGFGTQYF
TRBJ1-1,TRBV3-1,CASSHLKIGPANTEAFF
TRBJ2-1,TRBV7-9,CASSSTNGNEQFF
TRBJ1-4,TRBV24-1,CATSEPTGGGEKLFF
TRBJ2-5,TRBV4-1,CASSQDPGGGIPETRYF
-,TRBV4-1,CASSHERDRVFYEQYF
TRBJ2-5,TRBV29-1,CSVTPLGLQETQYF
TRBJ2-7,TRBV3-1,CASSQAGYEQCF
TRBJ1-4,TRBV5-1,CASSLGGTGAEKLFF
TRBJ2-2,TRBV6-6,CASTVRAGANTGELFF
-,TRBV6-1,CASSELLGLAGNEQFF
TRBJ2-2,TRBV20-1,CSARERQMNTGELFF
TRBJ2-5,TRBV20-1,CSAKAWGAHQETQYF
TRBJ2-2,TRBV29-1,CSVRGSGELFF
TRBJ2-3,TRBV6-1,CASRIGTGTISTDTQYF
TRBJ1-4,TRBV12-3/TRBV12-4,CASSFTGSAEKLFF
TRBJ1-3,TRBV20-1,CSARDQLGPGNTIYF
TRBJ2-6,TRBV5-4,CASSLVRLAGSSGANVLTF
TRBJ1-1,TRBV10-3,CAIRGQPNTEAFF
-,TRBV2,CASSEGGGVYEQYF
TRBJ2-5,TRBV6-2/TRBV6-3,CASSYHPAGQETQYF
TRBJ2-2,TRBV6-5,CASSFKTSGSAELFF
TRBJ1-2,TRBV4-1,CASSQNAGTLSNYGYTF
-,TRBV10-3,CAISESVAGGSNEQFF
TRBJ2-3,TRBV20-1,CSARDFTGGRTDTQYF
TRBJ1-2,TRBV6-5,CASSYSQGLDYGYTF
TRBJ2-5,TRBV5-1,CASNPGNPERLYF